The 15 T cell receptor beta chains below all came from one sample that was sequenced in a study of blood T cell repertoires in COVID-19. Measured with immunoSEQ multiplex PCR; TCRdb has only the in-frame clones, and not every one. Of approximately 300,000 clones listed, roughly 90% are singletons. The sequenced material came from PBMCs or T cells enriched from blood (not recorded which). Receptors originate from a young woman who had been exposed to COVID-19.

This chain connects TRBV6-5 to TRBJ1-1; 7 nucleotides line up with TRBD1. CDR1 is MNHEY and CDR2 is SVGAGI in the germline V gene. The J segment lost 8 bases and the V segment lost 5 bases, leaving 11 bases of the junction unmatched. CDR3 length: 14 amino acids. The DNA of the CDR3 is TGTGCCAGCAGTCTAACAGGGGCCCGGTACGAAGCTTTCTTT. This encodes CASSLTGARYEAFF.

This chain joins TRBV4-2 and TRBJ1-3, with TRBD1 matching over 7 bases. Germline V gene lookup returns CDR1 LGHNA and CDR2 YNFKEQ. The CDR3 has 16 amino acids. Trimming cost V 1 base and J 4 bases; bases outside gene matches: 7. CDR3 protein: CASSQVEEGAGNTIYF. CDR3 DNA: TGTGCCAGCAGCCAAGTAGAGGAGGGGGCGGGAAACACCATATATTTT.

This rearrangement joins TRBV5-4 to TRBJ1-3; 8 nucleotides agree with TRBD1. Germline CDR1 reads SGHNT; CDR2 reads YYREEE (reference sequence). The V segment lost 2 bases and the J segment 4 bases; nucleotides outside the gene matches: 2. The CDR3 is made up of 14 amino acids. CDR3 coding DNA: TGTGCCAGCAGCTTATGGACAGGGGGAAACACCATATATTTT. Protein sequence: CASSLWTGGNTIYF.

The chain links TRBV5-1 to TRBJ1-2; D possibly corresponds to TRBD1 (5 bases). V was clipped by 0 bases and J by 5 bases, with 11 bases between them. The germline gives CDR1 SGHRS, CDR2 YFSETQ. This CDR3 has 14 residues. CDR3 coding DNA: TGCGCCAGCAGCTTGGCCGTCCAGGGATATGGCTACACCTTC. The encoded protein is CASSLAVQGYGYTF. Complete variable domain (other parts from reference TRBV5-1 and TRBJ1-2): KAGVTQTPRYLIKTRGQQVTLSCSPISGHRSVSWYQQTPGQGLQFLFEYFSETQRNKGNFPGRFSGRQFSNSRSEMNVSTLELGDSALYLCASSLAVQGYGYTFGSGTRLTVV.

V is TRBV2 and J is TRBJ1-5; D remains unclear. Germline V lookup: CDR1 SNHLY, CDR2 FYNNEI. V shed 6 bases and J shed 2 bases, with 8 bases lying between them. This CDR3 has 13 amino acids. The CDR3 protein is CASRRLGNQPQHF. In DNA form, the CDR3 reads TGTGCCAGCAGGCGGTTGGGCAATCAGCCCCAGCATTTT.

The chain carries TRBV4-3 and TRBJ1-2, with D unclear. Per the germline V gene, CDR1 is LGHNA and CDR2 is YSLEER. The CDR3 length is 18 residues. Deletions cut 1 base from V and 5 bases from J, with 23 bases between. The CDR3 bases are TGCGCCAGCAGCCAAGTTTTATTAACCGGACGGTCGGGATATGGCTACACCTTC. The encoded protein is CASSQVLLTGRSGYGYTF.

CDR3 bases: TGTGCCAGCTCACCAGACAGGGACTATGGCTACACCTTC. Encoded protein: CASSPDRDYGYTF. V is TRBV18 and J is TRBJ1-2, with TRBD1 matching 7 bases. The CDR3 has 13 residues. V trimming: 2 bases; J trimming: 3 bases; junction bases outside the gene matches: 0. CDR1 is KGHSH and CDR2 is LQKENI in the germline V gene.

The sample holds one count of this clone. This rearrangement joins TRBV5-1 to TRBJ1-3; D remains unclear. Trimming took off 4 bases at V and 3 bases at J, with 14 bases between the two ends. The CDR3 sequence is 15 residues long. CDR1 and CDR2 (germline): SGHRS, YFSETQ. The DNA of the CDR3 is TGCGCCAGCAGCCGCAGGAGCGGGGATGGAAACACCATATATTTT. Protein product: CASSRRSGDGNTIYF.

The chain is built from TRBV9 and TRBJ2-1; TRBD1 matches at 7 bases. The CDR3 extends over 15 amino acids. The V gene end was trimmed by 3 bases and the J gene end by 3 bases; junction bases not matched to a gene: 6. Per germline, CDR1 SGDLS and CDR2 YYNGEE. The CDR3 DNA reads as TGTGCCAGCAGCGGTTACCGGGACAGCTACAATGAGCAGTTCTTC. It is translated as CASSGYRDSYNEQFF.

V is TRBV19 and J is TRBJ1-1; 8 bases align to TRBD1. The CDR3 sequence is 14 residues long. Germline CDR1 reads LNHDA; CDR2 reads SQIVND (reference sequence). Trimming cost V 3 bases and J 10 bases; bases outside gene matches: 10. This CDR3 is CASSMKIRGQVAFF. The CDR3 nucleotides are TGTGCCAGTAGTATGAAGATCAGGGGGCAAGTAGCTTTCTTT. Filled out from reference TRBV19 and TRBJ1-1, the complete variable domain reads DGGITQSPKYLFRKEGQNVTLSCEQNLNHDAMYWYRQDPGQGLRLIYYSQIVNDFQKGDIAEGYSVSREKKESFPLTVTSAQKNPTAFYLCASSMKIRGQVAFFGQGTRLTVV.

DNA for the CDR3: TGCGCCAGCAGCCCGGAAACAGGGTTGGAGACCCAGTACTTC. This sequence encodes CASSPETGLETQYF. The chain uses TRBV5-1 and TRBJ2-5; TRBD1 is a possible D gene (6 bases). The CDR3 totals 14 residues. The germline V and J ends were trimmed by 4 bases and 5 bases, with 15 bases remaining between them. Germline V CDR1 and CDR2: SGHRS, YFSETQ.

The DNA of the CDR3 is TGTGCCAGCAGCACCTACTCAGGGCAGGGCTACACCTTC. This sequence encodes CASSTYSGQGYTF. V is TRBV5-5 and J is TRBJ1-2, with D maybe TRBD1 (5 bases). The CDR3 is made up of 13 amino acids. CDR1 SGHKS and CDR2 YYEKEE come from the germline V gene (reference sequence). Trimming took off 4 bases at V and 8 bases at J, with 15 bases between the two ends. Full variable domain (remainder filled in from reference TRBV5-5 and TRBJ1-2): DAGVTQSPTHLIKTRGQQVTLRCSPISGHKSVSWYQQVLGQGPQFIFQYYEKEERGRGNFPDRFSARQFPNYSSELNVNALLLGDSALYLCASSTYSGQGYTFGSGTRLTVV.

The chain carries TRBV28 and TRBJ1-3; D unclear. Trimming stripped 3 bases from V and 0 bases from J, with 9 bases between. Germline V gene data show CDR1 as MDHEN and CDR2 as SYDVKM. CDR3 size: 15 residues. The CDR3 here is CASSLEALSGNTIYF. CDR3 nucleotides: TGTGCCAGCAGTTTGGAGGCGCTCTCTGGAAACACCATATATTTT.

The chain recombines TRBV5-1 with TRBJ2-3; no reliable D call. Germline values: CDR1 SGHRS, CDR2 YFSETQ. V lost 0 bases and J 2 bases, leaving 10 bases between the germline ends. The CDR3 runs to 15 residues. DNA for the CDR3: TGCGCCAGCAGCTTGGTTGCTACCTACACAGATACGCAGTATTTT. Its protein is CASSLVATYTDTQYF. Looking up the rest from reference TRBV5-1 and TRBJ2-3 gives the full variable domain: KAGVTQTPRYLIKTRGQQVTLSCSPISGHRSVSWYQQTPGQGLQFLFEYFSETQRNKGNFPGRFSGRQFSNSRSEMNVSTLELGDSALYLCASSLVATYTDTQYFGPGTRLTVL.

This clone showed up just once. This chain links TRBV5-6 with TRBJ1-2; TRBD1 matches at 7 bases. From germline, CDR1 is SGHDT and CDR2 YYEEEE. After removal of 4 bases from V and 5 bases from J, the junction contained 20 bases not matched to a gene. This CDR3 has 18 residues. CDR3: CASSNLLGGGRGLYGYTF. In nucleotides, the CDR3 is TGTGCCAGCAGCAACTTGCTTGGAGGTGGCAGGGGGTTATATGGCTACACCTTC. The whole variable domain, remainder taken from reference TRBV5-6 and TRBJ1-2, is DAGVTQSPTHLIKTRGQQVTLRCSPKSGHDTVSWYQQALGQGPQFIFQYYEEEERQRGNFPDRFSGHQFPNYSSELNVNALLLGDSALYLCASSNLLGGGRGLYGYTFGSGTRLTVV.